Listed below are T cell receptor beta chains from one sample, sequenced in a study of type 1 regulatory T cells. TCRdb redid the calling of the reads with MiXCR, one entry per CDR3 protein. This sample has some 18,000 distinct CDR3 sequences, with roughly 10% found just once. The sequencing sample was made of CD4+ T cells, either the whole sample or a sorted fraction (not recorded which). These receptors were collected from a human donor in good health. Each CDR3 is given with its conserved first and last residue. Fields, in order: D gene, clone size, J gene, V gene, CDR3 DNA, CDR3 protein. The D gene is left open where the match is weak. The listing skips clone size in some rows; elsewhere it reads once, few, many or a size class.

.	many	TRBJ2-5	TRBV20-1	TGCAGTGCTAGTCTTGAGACCCAGTACTTC	CSASLETQYF
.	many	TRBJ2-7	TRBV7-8	TGTGCCAGCAGCGAGCTTATCATACGTACTGGGGACGAGCAGTACTTC	CASSELIIRTGDEQYF
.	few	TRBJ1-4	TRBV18	TGTGCCAGCTCACCACCCTTGAAGCAGGGAGGTGAAAAACTGTTTTTT	CASSPPLKQGGEKLFF
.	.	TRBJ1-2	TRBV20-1	TGCAGTGCTAGGCCTACTGGGGCGGCCTATGGCTACACCTTC	CSARPTGAAYGYTF
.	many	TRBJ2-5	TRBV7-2	TGTGCCAGCAGCTTAGCTACCGGGGGCCAAGAGACCCAGTACTTC	CASSLATGGQETQYF
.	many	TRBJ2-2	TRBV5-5	TGTGCCAGCAGCTTGGGGATCGGGGAGCTGTTTTTT	CASSLGIGELFF
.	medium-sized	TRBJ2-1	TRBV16	TGTGCCAGCAGCCAGTCGGCAGGGCACTACAATGAGCAGTTCTTC	CASSQSAGHYNEQFF
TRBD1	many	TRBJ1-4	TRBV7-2	TGTGCCAGCAGCCCTCCGGGACAGGGATGGAATGAAAAACTGTTTTTT	CASSPPGQGWNEKLFF
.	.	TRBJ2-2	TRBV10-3	TGTGCCATCGGAAGCGGCGCGAACACCGGGGAGCTGTTTTTT	CAIGSGANTGELFF
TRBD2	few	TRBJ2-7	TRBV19	TGTGCCAGTAGGGGATCCGGGACTAGCGGCTACGAGCAGTACTTC	CASRGSGTSGYEQYF
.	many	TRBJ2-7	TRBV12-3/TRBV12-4	TGTGCCAGCAGTTTAGGGCCCAAGGGGGAGCAGTACTTC	CASSLGPKGEQYF
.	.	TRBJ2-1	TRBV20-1	TGCAGTGCTAGAAGCGACGTTCTGTTCTTC	CSARSDVLFF
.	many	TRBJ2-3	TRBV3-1	TGTGCCAGCAGCCAAGCATCCGATACGCAGTATTTT	CASSQASDTQYF
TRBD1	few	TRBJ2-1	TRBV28	TGTGCCAGCAGTATCCCGGGACAGGACTACAATGAGCAGTTCTTC	CASSIPGQDYNEQFF
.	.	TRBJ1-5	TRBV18	TGTGCCAGCTCACCGGTTGGGCTAAGCAATCAGCCCCAGCATTTT	CASSPVGLSNQPQHF
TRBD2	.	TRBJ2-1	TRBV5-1	TGCGCCAGCCGGACTAGCGGGAGCAATGAGCAGTTCTTC	CASRTSGSNEQFF
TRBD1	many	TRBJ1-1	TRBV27	TGTGCCAGCAACCTAGGGTACAGGGGCCGTTTCTTT	CASNLGYRGRFF
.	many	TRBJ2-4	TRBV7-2	TGTGCCAGCAGCCGTGGGAACATTCAGTACTTC	CASSRGNIQYF
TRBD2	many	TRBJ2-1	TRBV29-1	TGCAGCGTGGCGCGGCGGGAGCACAATGAGCAGTTCTTC	CSVARREHNEQFF
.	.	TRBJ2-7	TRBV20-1	TGCAGTGCTAGATATGCAGTCGCCTACGAGCAGTACTTC	CSARYAVAYEQYF
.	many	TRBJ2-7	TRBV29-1	TGCAGCGTCTCGGTAGGATACGAGCAGTACTTC	CSVSVGYEQYF
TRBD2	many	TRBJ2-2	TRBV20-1	TGCAGTGCTTCTAGCGGGAGGGCCGCCGGGGAGCTGTTTTTT	CSASSGRAAGELFF
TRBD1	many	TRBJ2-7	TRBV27	TGTGCCAGCAGTAGGGACAGCCGTCTCTACGAGCAGTACTTC	CASSRDSRLYEQYF
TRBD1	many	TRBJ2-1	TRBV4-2	TGTGCCAGCAGCCTTATCCGGGACAGCTCCTACAATGAGCAGTTCTTC	CASSLIRDSSYNEQFF
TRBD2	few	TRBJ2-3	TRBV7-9	TGTGCCGGATCGCGAGCGGGGGGAACAGATACGCAGTATTTT	CAGSRAGGTDTQYF
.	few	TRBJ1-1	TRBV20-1	TGCAGTGCTTGGACAGTGGGCCCGACTGAAGCTTTCTTT	CSAWTVGPTEAFF
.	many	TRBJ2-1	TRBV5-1	TGCGCCAGCAGCAGTGACTACTCCTACAATGAGCAGTTCTTC	CASSSDYSYNEQFF
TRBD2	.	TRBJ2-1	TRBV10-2	TGCGCCAGCAGTGCGGGACTAGGGTCTTCCAAAAGCTCCCACAATGAGCAGTTCTTC	CASSAGLGSSKSSHNEQFF
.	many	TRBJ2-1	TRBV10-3	TGTGCCATCAGTGACTGGTTTAGCCGGGGGTACAATGAGCAGTTCTTC	CAISDWFSRGYNEQFF
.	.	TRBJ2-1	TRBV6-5	TGTGCCAGCAGCCGGGACTTCACCTTCAATGAGCAGTTCTTC	CASSRDFTFNEQFF
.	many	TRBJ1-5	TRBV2	TGTGCCAGCAGTGACGACCCGGGATTCAGCAATCAGCCCCAGCATTTT	CASSDDPGFSNQPQHF
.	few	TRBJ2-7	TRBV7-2	TGTGCCAGCAGCTTAGCGGCGGGTCGGAGGCCCGAGCAGTACTTC	CASSLAAGRRPEQYF
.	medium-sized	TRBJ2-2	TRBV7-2	TGTGCCAGCAGCCCAGGGGTGGGGGCCGGGGAGCTGTTTTTT	CASSPGVGAGELFF
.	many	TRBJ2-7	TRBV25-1	TGTGCCAGCAGTGCACAGGCCTACGAGCAGTACTTC	CASSAQAYEQYF
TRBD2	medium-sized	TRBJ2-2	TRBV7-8	TGTGCCAGCACCCAGCCGGGGGGTTTCACCGGGGAGCTGTTTTTT	CASTQPGGFTGELFF
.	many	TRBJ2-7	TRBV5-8	TGTGCCAGCAGCCCCGGGGGGGGACAGTCCTACGAGCAGTACTTC	CASSPGGGQSYEQYF
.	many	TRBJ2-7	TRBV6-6	TGTGCCAGCAGTTACGATATCCGCGAGCAGTACTTC	CASSYDIREQYF
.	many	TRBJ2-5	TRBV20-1	TGCAGTGCTAGAAGGAAAGAAGAGACCCAGTACTTC	CSARRKEETQYF
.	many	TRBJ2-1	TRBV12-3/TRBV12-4	TGTGCCAGCAGTTCCGAGCTCTACAATGAGCAGTTCTTC	CASSSELYNEQFF
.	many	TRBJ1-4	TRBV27	TGTGCCAGCTCTGGACACACCGATGAAAAACTGTTTTTT	CASSGHTDEKLFF
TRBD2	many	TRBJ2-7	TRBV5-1	TGCGCCAGCAGCCTTATTAGCGGGAGAGGGATGTACGAGCAGTACTTC	CASSLISGRGMYEQYF
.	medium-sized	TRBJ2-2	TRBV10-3	TGTGCCATCAGGGATGACAGGGACTACACCGGGGAGCTGTTTTTT	CAIRDDRDYTGELFF
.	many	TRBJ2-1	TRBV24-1	TGTGCCACCAGTGATGCCGGTATGAAGGGATACAATGAGCAGTTCTTC	CATSDAGMKGYNEQFF
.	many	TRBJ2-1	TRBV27	TGTGCCAGCAGTACCGGGCGTGAGCAGTTCTTC	CASSTGREQFF
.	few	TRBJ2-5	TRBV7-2	TGTGCCAGCAGCTTATGGGCGGGGGAGACCCAGTACTTC	CASSLWAGETQYF
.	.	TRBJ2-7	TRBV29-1	TGCAACGTTCGACACAGGGTAGACTCCTACGAGCAGTACTTC	CNVRHRVDSYEQYF
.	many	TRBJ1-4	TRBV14	TGTGCCAGCAGCGGCGGCCGGGTTGGGCCCAGTAATGAAAAACTGTTTTTT	CASSGGRVGPSNEKLFF
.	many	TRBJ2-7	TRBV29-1	TGCAGCGTTGCTATAGGGGGAAGCTCCTACGAGCAGTACTTC	CSVAIGGSSYEQYF
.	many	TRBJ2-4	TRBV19	TGTGCCAGTAGCTCACCGACAACGGGAGCCAAAAACATTCAGTACTTC	CASSSPTTGAKNIQYF
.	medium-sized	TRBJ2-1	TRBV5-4	TGTGCCAGCAGCCCGGTGGGCGGAACCTACAATGAGCAGTTCTTC	CASSPVGGTYNEQFF
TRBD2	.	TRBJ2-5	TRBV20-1	TGCAGTGCTAGAGACCGGACTAGAGGGGTGGAGACCCAGTACTTC	CSARDRTRGVETQYF
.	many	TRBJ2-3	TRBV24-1	TGTGCCACCAGTGATCTTAGAACAGATACGCAGTATTTT	CATSDLRTDTQYF